This T cell receptor (beta chain) originates from a study of post-analysis software for immune sequencing data. About the study: Relapsing-remitting, secondary progressive and progressive-relapsing courses of multiple sclerosis were included.

The germline V gene encodes CDR1 SQVTM and CDR2 ANQGSEA. The CDR3 loop spans 13 amino acids. V lost 4 bases to trimming and J lost 3 bases; unmatched junction nucleotides: 2. Whole-study findings and limits: Relative to controls, patients with multiple sclerosis showed significantly lower normalized Chao1 diversity. Controls showed lower frequencies than patients for five TRBV segments, and TRBV5-6, TRBV5-1 and TRBV20-1 were among these. Samples sharing a preparation batch grouped tightly together when assessed by F measure.

Regarding this clonotype: The target antigen is unknown.

cDNA libraries for TCR beta contained unique molecular identifiers. Between about 1 and 10 million T cells gave rise to approximately 520,000 cDNA molecules. MiXCR was run by TCRdb on the PCR reads, yielding one entry per CDR3 protein. The sample yields about 810,000 distinct CDR3 sequences, approximately 53% seen once. This chain uses TRBV29-1 with TRBJ1-5, with TRBD1 matching over 8 bases. Sequences were obtained from blood. The receptor's source is a girl aged 5 to 17 with multiple sclerosis. CDR3 sequence (DNA): TGCAGCGTTGGGACAGGGCCCAATCAGCCCCAGCATTTT. This sequence encodes CSVGTGPNQPQHF.